The 29 T cell receptor beta chains listed next were all sequenced from one sample in a study of CD8 T cells in ankylosing spondylitis. TCRdb processed the 5' RACE reads anew with MiXCR; each CDR3 protein has one entry. Among about 360,000 distinct CDR3 sequences listed, approximately 22% were seen once. Material: blood, either unsorted or a sorted T cell fraction (not recorded which). These receptor sequences come from a male donor with ankylosing spondylitis or in good health (not recorded which).

This chain links TRBV7-9 with TRBJ1-1, with D possibly TRBD1 on 6 matching bases. Per the germline V gene, CDR1 is SEHNR and CDR2 is FQNEAQ (reference sequence). The CDR3 runs 13 residues. Trimming took off 7 bases at V and 3 bases at J, with 12 bases between the two ends. DNA for the CDR3: TGTGCCAGCAACACAGGGAGTGACACTGAAGCTTTCTTT. Protein: CASNTGSDTEAFF.

This clonotype turned up a few times. This rearrangement joins TRBV20-1 to TRBJ2-1, with TRBD2 matching over 12 bases. Trimming removed 3 bases from V and 3 bases from J; junction bases left unmatched: 6. The CDR3 has 16 amino acids. CDR1 is DFQATT and CDR2 is SNEGSKA in the germline V gene (reference sequence). The CDR3 DNA sequence: TGCAGTGCTAGTGGGGGACTAGCGGGCAGCTACAATGAGCAGTTCTTC. Translating it yields CSASGGLAGSYNEQFF.

This clonotype has only a few counts. This CDR3 is CASRPGGGAAPLHF. The DNA of the CDR3 is TGTGCCAGCAGACCAGGGGGCGGTGCTGCACCCCTCCACTTT. The J gene is TRBJ1-6, the V gene TRBV27, with 8 bases lining up with TRBD1. V lost 6 bases to trimming and J lost 11 bases; unmatched junction nucleotides: 9. The CDR3 is made up of 14 amino acids. Germline assignment: CDR1 MNHEY and CDR2 SMNVEV (reference sequence).

V is TRBV29-1 and J is TRBJ1-3; D not certain. Germline CDR1 SQVTM, CDR2 ANQGSEA. V was shortened by 6 bases and J by 2 bases, with 11 bases between the two germline ends. There are 13 residues in the CDR3. CDR3 in DNA: TGCAGCGTCAAAGGGCGCGCTGGAAACACCATATATTTT. This gives the protein CSVKGRAGNTIYF.

This clonotype was seen repeatedly, ten times or more. The rearrangement links TRBV10-3 to TRBJ2-3; D is unresolved. This CDR3 is built from 12 residues. In germline, CDR1 is ENHRY, CDR2 SYGVKD. V lost 6 bases to trimming and J lost 6 bases, with 10 bases between them. The CDR3 DNA follows: TGTGCCATCAGGAAACTTGACGATACGCAGTATTTT. Translating gives CAIRKLDDTQYF.

V and J are TRBV5-5 and TRBJ2-7, with TRBD1 matching over 7 bases. The germline CDR1 and CDR2 sequences are SGHKS and YYEKEE (reference sequence). V was clipped by 3 bases and J by 6 bases; unmatched bases: 15. CDR3 size: 16 residues. The CDR3 reads CASSYYRGPKRSEQYF. The CDR3 DNA is TGTGCCAGCAGCTATTACAGGGGCCCCAAGCGCTCCGAGCAGTACTTC.

This clonotype has more than one count but fewer than ten. The rearrangement uses TRBV11-1 and TRBJ1-5; unclear D gene. The CDR3 is 18 amino acids. With 1 base removed from V and 1 base from J, the gap between germline ends came to 17 bases. Germline lookup yields CDR1 SGHAT and CDR2 FQDESV (reference sequence). The CDR3 bases are TGTGCCAGCAGCTTAGTTATTTTGGTCATAAGGAGCAATCAGCCCCAGCATTTT. It specifies CASSLVILVIRSNQPQHF.

This clonotype was picked up a small number of times. The V call is TRBV3-1, the J call TRBJ2-5, with D possibly matching TRBD1 (7 bases). The CDR3 consists of 16 residues. CDR1 and CDR2 from the germline V gene are LGHDT and YNNKEL (reference sequence). V was clipped by 5 bases and J by 4 bases, with 20 bases between them. CDR3 bases: TGTGCCAGCAGCACCCCTGGAGGGGGCAGGGGAGAGACCCAGTACTTC. Translation: CASSTPGGGRGETQYF.

Here the CDR3 reads CAWSVASGGPGNEQFF. Written as DNA, the CDR3 is TGTGCCTGGAGTGTAGCCAGCGGGGGCCCCGGGAATGAGCAGTTCTTC. The V call is TRBV30, the J call TRBJ2-1; TRBD2 aligns across 8 bases. The CDR3 has 16 amino acids. The junction had 11 bases not matched to a gene; V was cut back by 0 bases and J by 7 bases. CDR1 and CDR2 (germline): GTSNPN, SVGIG (reference sequence).

This clonotype has a handful of counts. The V gene is TRBV3-1, the J gene TRBJ2-1; 13 bases fit TRBD2. CDR1 and CDR2 from the germline V gene are LGHDT and YNNKEL (reference sequence). The CDR3 is made up of 18 amino acids. The junction had 8 bases not matched to a gene; V was cut back by 3 bases and J by 3 bases. The CDR3 DNA follows: TGTGCCAGCAGCCACAGACTAGCGGGGGGCCTAAGCTACAATGAGCAGTTCTTC. Translated: CASSHRLAGGLSYNEQFF.

J is TRBJ2-3 and V is TRBV12-3 or TRBV12-4; D unresolved. The CDR3 spans 14 residues. V was shortened by 5 bases and J by 1 base, with 10 bases between the two germline ends. The CDR3, as DNA: TGTGCCAGCAGTCCAAGGTCCCGCACAGATACGCAGTATTTT. This encodes CASSPRSRTDTQYF.

This clonotype came up a few times. This rearrangement joins TRBV25-1 to TRBJ2-1, with 14 bases identical to TRBD2. The CDR3 contains 18 residues. Losses at the gene ends were 1 base for V and 8 bases for J; bases not matched to a gene: 10. Germline values: CDR1 MGHDK, CDR2 SYGVNS. The CDR3 loop reads CASSEWGTSGGTTHEQFF. In nucleotides, the CDR3 is TGTGCCAGCAGTGAATGGGGGACTAGCGGGGGAACAACCCATGAGCAGTTCTTC.

The V call is TRBV5-1, the J call TRBJ2-1, with TRBD1 identical over 7 bases. This CDR3 region has 15 residues. Germline trimming cut 0 bases from V and 8 bases from J; bases unmatched to any gene: 8. CDR1 is SGHRS, CDR2 YFSETQ, per germline. In DNA, the CDR3 is TGCGCCAGCAGCTTGGCTGGCCTAAGGGGGCATGAGCAGTTCTTC. It encodes CASSLAGLRGHEQFF.

This clonotype was picked up a small number of times. J is TRBJ2-7 and V is TRBV5-1; D gene unclear. The CDR3 has 13 amino acids. V shed 0 bases and J shed 3 bases, with 7 bases lying between them. Germline CDR1 is SGHRS and CDR2 is YFSETQ. The CDR3 spells CASSLEWGYEQYF. DNA for the CDR3: TGCGCCAGCAGCTTGGAGTGGGGCTACGAGCAGTACTTC. Full variable domain (remainder filled in from reference TRBV5-1 and TRBJ2-7): KAGVTQTPRYLIKTRGQQVTLSCSPISGHRSVSWYQQTPGQGLQFLFEYFSETQRNKGNFPGRFSGRQFSNSRSEMNVSTLELGDSALYLCASSLEWGYEQYFGPGTRLTVT.

This clonotype was seen a handful of times. J is TRBJ2-1 and V is TRBV7-7, with D tentatively TRBD2 (6 bases). The CDR3 extends over 11 amino acids. Germline assignment: CDR1 SSHAT and CDR2 FNYEAQ (reference sequence). V dropped 10 bases and J dropped 9 bases, with 13 bases sitting between them. The CDR3 DNA follows: TGTGCCATTCAATCCGGGAGTGAGCAGTTCTTC. It is translated as CAIQSGSEQFF.

This rearrangement joins TRBV20-1 to TRBJ2-6, with D unclear. V was pared by 0 bases and J by 2 bases, with 14 bases between. The CDR3 consists of 17 residues. The V gene's germline CDR1 is DFQATT and CDR2 SNEGSKA (reference sequence). The chain's CDR3 is CSAREYLGLPGANVLTF. As DNA, the CDR3 is TGCAGTGCTAGAGAATACTTGGGCCTTCCTGGGGCCAACGTCCTGACTTTC.

V is TRBV19 and J is TRBJ2-1; TRBD2 is a possible D gene (5 bases). The CDR3 spans 18 residues. Trimming left V 3 bases short and J 12 bases short, with 30 bases between. Germline CDR1 is LNHDA and CDR2 is SQIVND (reference sequence). For the CDR3, the DNA is TGTGCCAGTAGTATCGTTGTCGGTGGGTATGCTAGCTCAGACTGGCAGTTCTTC. Its translation is CASSIVVGGYASSDWQFF.

Only a few counts were recorded for this clonotype. The chain links TRBV4-1 to TRBJ2-1; D gene unclear. CDR3 length: 12 residues. Germline assignment: CDR1 MGHRA and CDR2 YSYEKL. V dropped 3 bases and J dropped 7 bases, with 7 bases sitting between them. The CDR3 nucleotides read TGCGCCAGCAGCCAGCTAGGGAATGAGCAGTTCTTC. Encoded protein: CASSQLGNEQFF.

This chain joins TRBV28 and TRBJ2-7, with TRBD2 as a possible D gene (5 bases). The ends were cut back, 2 bases at V and 1 base at J, with 18 bases in the middle. Germline CDR1 is MDHEN and CDR2 is SYDVKM. This CDR3 has 17 amino acids. The CDR3: CASSLNGGVRTSYEQYF. As DNA, the CDR3 is TGTGCCAGCAGTTTAAATGGTGGGGTCCGGACTTCCTACGAGCAGTACTTC. Using reference TRBV28 and TRBJ2-7 for the parts outside the CDR3, the full variable domain is DVKVTQSSRYLVKRTGEKVFLECVQDMDHENMFWYRQDPGLGLRLIYFSYDVKMKEKGDIPEGYSVSREKKERFSLILESASTNQTSMYLCASSLNGGVRTSYEQYFGPGTRLTVT.

The chain couples TRBV2 to TRBJ2-5; D might be TRBD2 (6 bases). The ends were cut back, 3 bases at V and 5 bases at J, with 7 bases in the middle. This CDR3 is built from 12 residues. CDR1 and CDR2 (germline): SNHLY, FYNNEI. The CDR3 loop is CASSEEGETQYF. The CDR3 DNA follows: TGTGCCAGCAGTGAGGAGGGGGAGACCCAGTACTTC.

This clonotype came up a few times. V is TRBV4-2 and J is TRBJ2-1; perhaps TRBD2 as D (6 bases). The CDR3 contains 16 residues. From germline, CDR1 is LGHNA and CDR2 YNFKEQ. V was clipped by 1 base and J by 3 bases, with 13 bases between them. The CDR3 here is CASSQVVGLVYNEQFF. The CDR3 region has the DNA TGTGCCAGCAGCCAAGTGGTGGGACTGGTCTACAATGAGCAGTTCTTC.

V and J are TRBV4-1 and TRBJ2-2, with TRBD2 matching over 14 bases. Germline CDR1 is MGHRA and CDR2 is YSYEKL. The CDR3 has 17 amino acids. V gave up 4 bases and J gave up 0 bases; unmatched junction bases: 1. The CDR3 sequence: CASSPGLAGANTGELFF. For the CDR3, the DNA is TGCGCCAGCAGCCCGGGACTAGCGGGGGCGAACACCGGGGAGCTGTTTTTT.

The V call is TRBV4-1, the J call TRBJ2-3, with D perhaps given as TRBD1 or TRBD2 (5 bases each). The CDR3 has 14 amino acids. V shed 1 base and J shed 3 bases, with 8 bases lying between them. CDR1 and CDR2 from the germline V gene are MGHRA and YSYEKL. DNA of the CDR3: TGCGCCAGCAGCCAAGGGGACGGGACAGATACGCAGTATTTT. Its translation is CASSQGDGTDTQYF.

The genes are TRBV5-5 and TRBJ2-1; D unresolved. CDR1 and CDR2 (germline): SGHKS, YYEKEE (reference sequence). Trimming took off 2 bases at V and 10 bases at J, with 10 bases between the two ends. The CDR3 extends over 12 amino acids. The CDR3 here is CASSLSEREQFF. The CDR3 coding sequence is TGTGCCAGCAGCTTATCAGAAAGGGAGCAGTTCTTC. Full variable domain (remainder filled in from reference TRBV5-5 and TRBJ2-1): DAGVTQSPTHLIKTRGQQVTLRCSPISGHKSVSWYQQVLGQGPQFIFQYYEKEERGRGNFPDRFSARQFPNYSSELNVNALLLGDSALYLCASSLSEREQFFGPGTRLTVL.

This clonotype was counted between two and nine times. V and J are TRBV7-9 and TRBJ2-1; the match to TRBD1 covers 7 bases. Germline V gene sequence: CDR1 SEHNR, CDR2 FQNEAQ (reference sequence). CDR3 length: 13 residues. Trimming took 4 bases from V and 9 from J; bases not matched to a gene: 6. The DNA for the CDR3 is TGTGCCAGCAGCTCCCCAGGGGGTAGTGAGCAGTTCTTC. Residues: CASSSPGGSEQFF.

This clonotype was counted ten times or more. V usage is TRBV12-3 or TRBV12-4 and J usage is TRBJ2-3, with TRBD1 matching over 7 bases. J gave up 3 bases and V 2 bases, and 5 bases lay outside the gene matches. The CDR3 extends over 15 amino acids. The CDR3 loop is CASSLRDSLTDTQYF. CDR3 coding DNA: TGTGCCAGCAGTTTAAGGGACAGCTTGACAGATACGCAGTATTTT.

The chain carries TRBV12-3 or TRBV12-4 and TRBJ2-7, with 7 bases that match TRBD2. Germline trimming cut 5 bases from V and 4 bases from J; bases unmatched to any gene: 14. This CDR3 comprises 16 residues. DNA of the CDR3: TGTGCCAGCAGTACCCCAGGGAGGGGCCCCGGGTACGAGCAGTACTTC. Translated: CASSTPGRGPGYEQYF.

Details on this clonotype: The junction departs from the called germline gene at one end, perhaps through a read error. This chain joins TRBV7-9 and TRBJ2-1, with 10 bases lining up with TRBD1. Per the germline V gene, CDR1 is SEHNR and CDR2 is FQNEAQ (reference sequence). The CDR3 sequence is 13 residues long. The CDR3 spells CASSKANRDRGIF. CDR3 sequence (DNA): TGTGCCAGCAGCAAAGCAAACCGGGACAGGGGTATCTTC. Looking up the rest from reference TRBV7-9 and TRBJ2-1 gives the full variable domain: DTGVSQNPRHKITKRGQNVTFRCDPISEHNRLYWYRQTLGQGPEFLTYFQNEAQLEKSRLLSDRFSAERPKGSFSTLEIQRTEQGDSAMYLCASSKANRDRGIFGPGTRLTVL.

A few counts support this clonotype. The chain couples TRBV11-1 to TRBJ2-7; 8 nucleotides agree with TRBD2. The CDR3 is 18 residues long. V trimming: 3 bases; J trimming: 0 bases; junction bases outside the gene matches: 13. In germline, CDR1 is SGHAT, CDR2 FQDESV (reference sequence). Here the CDR3 reads CASSFEGSGEFYSYEQYF. In DNA form, the CDR3 reads TGTGCCAGCAGCTTCGAGGGTAGCGGGGAATTCTACTCCTACGAGCAGTACTTC.